The next 20 T cell receptor beta chains were all read from a single sample in a study of CD8 T cells in ankylosing spondylitis. TCRdb ran MiXCR on the 5' RACE reads and lists one entry per CDR3 protein. The table shows 35,000 to 50,000 distinct CDR3 sequences, with less than 4% occurring only once. Sequenced material: blood, either unsorted or a sorted T cell fraction (not recorded which). These receptor sequences come from a male donor with ankylosing spondylitis or in good health (not recorded which).

Sample share makes this clonotype medium-sized. The chain is built from TRBV20-1 and TRBJ2-7; tentative D call: TRBD2 (6 bases). The CDR3 contains 13 residues. The ends were cut back, 2 bases at V and 6 bases at J, with 14 bases in the middle. Germline assignment: CDR1 DFQATT and CDR2 SNEGSKA (reference sequence). This CDR3 reads CSARTEGGPEQYV. In DNA, the CDR3 is TGCAGTGCTAGAACCGAGGGAGGACCCGAGCAGTACGTC.

This clonotype has at least ten counts. J is TRBJ1-5 and V is TRBV9, with D possibly TRBD1 on 6 matching bases. V gave up 2 bases and J gave up 6 bases, with 9 bases separating them. The CDR3 runs to 13 residues. The V gene's germline CDR1 is SGDLS and CDR2 YYNGEE. CDR3 region: CASSVGAGQPQHF. For the CDR3, the DNA is TGTGCCAGCAGCGTGGGGGCGGGTCAGCCCCAGCATTTT.

This clonotype was counted many times. V is TRBV9 and J is TRBJ1-1; D remains ambiguous. Germline V gene lookup returns CDR1 SGDLS and CDR2 YYNGEE. The length of the CDR3 is 14 residues. V was shortened by 0 bases and J by 8 bases, with 14 bases between the two germline ends. CDR3 sequence reads: CASSVESRVGEAFF. The CDR3 DNA reads TGTGCCAGCAGCGTAGAATCAAGGGTTGGGGAAGCTTTCTTT. The full variable domain, completed using reference TRBV9 and TRBJ1-1, is DSGVTQTPKHLITATGQRVTLRCSPRSGDLSVYWYQQSLDQGLQFLIQYYNGEERAKGNILERFSAQQFPDLHSELNLSSLELGDSALYFCASSVESRVGEAFFGQGTRLTVV.

This clonotype has a count of ten or more. The chain joins TRBV21-1 to TRBJ2-7; TRBD1 is the table's D call, not checked against the DNA. TRBV21-1 is a pseudogene segment. The CDR3 has 18 amino acids. In DNA, the CDR3 is TGTGCCAGCAGCCCTCGATGGGCGACAGGGGACAGCTCCTACGAGCAGTACGTC. Translation gives CASSPRWATGDSSYEQYV.

This clonotype was recorded at least ten times. The genes are TRBV9 and TRBJ1-1, with D uncertain. The CDR3 covers 15 residues. V was trimmed by 0 bases and J by 1 base, leaving 10 bases between them. Germline V gives CDR1 SGDLS, CDR2 YYNGEE. The CDR3 is CASSVGPDKNTEAFF. The CDR3 DNA sequence: TGTGCCAGCAGCGTAGGACCAGATAAGAACACTGAAGCTTTCTTT.

This clonotype was counted many times. V usage is TRBV9 and J usage is TRBJ2-3, with 15 bases aligning to TRBD2. V was pared by 0 bases and J by 6 bases, with 5 bases of the junction left unmatched. The CDR3 consists of 17 residues. Germline V gene lookup returns CDR1 SGDLS and CDR2 YYNGEE. CDR3 in amino acids: CASSVGTSGGARDTQYF. CDR3 in DNA: TGTGCCAGCAGCGTAGGGACTAGCGGGGGGGCCCGGGATACGCAGTATTTT.

This clonotype was picked up many times. The V gene is TRBV9, the J gene TRBJ2-3, with 10 bases that match TRBD2. CDR3 size: 16 residues. Germline V lookup: CDR1 SGDLS, CDR2 YYNGEE. V was clipped by 0 bases and J by 0 bases; unmatched bases: 1. The CDR3 DNA sequence: TGTGCCAGCAGCGTAGGAGCGGGGGGGAGCACAGATACGCAGTATTTT. Protein: CASSVGAGGSTDTQYF.

This clonotype was observed at least ten times. The rearrangement links TRBV9 to TRBJ2-5, with D possibly matching TRBD1 (5 bases). Germline CDR1 is SGDLS and CDR2 is YYNGEE. CDR3 length: 15 amino acids. V lost 0 bases to trimming and J lost 4 bases, with 13 bases between them. CDR3 nucleotides: TGTGCCAGCAGCGTAGGGATGGCAGGGATAGAGACCCAGTACTTC. It specifies CASSVGMAGIETQYF.

This clonotype was observed at least ten times. V gene TRBV9 combines with J gene TRBJ1-5, with no clear D. Germline CDR1 SGDLS, CDR2 YYNGEE. Trimming stripped 0 bases from V and 1 base from J, with 11 bases between. This CDR3 is 16 amino acids long. The CDR3 bases are TGTGCCAGCAGCGTAGGGGCCGACAACAGCAATCAGCCCCAGCATTTT. This sequence encodes CASSVGADNSNQPQHF.

This clonotype was found many times. The V gene is TRBV9, the J gene TRBJ1-1; D gene unclear. V shed 0 bases and J shed 0 bases, with 15 bases lying between them. Germline V gene lookup returns CDR1 SGDLS and CDR2 YYNGEE. The length of the CDR3 is 17 residues. The chain's CDR3 is CASSVGGPLGMNTEAFF. CDR3 DNA: TGTGCCAGCAGCGTAGGCGGGCCCTTGGGGATGAACACTGAAGCTTTCTTT.

This clonotype has a count of ten or more. The rearrangement links TRBV9 to TRBJ2-3; possible D gene TRBD2, 6 bases. This CDR3 is 16 amino acids long. CDR1 SGDLS and CDR2 YYNGEE come from the germline V gene. The germline V and J ends were trimmed by 3 bases and 0 bases, with 14 bases remaining between them. CDR3 in DNA: TGTGCCAGCAGCGCGGGGACTGGCTCTAGCACAGATACGCAGTATTTT. Translating gives CASSAGTGSSTDTQYF.

Ten or more counts support this clonotype. CDR3 loop: CASSEGTGATDTQYF. The CDR3, as DNA: TGTGCCAGCAGCGAGGGGACAGGGGCCACAGATACGCAGTATTTT. This chain joins TRBV9 and TRBJ2-3, with 10 bases fitting TRBD1. CDR3 length: 15 residues. Germline trimming cut 3 bases from V and 2 bases from J; bases unmatched to any gene: 3. The germline V gene encodes CDR1 SGDLS and CDR2 YYNGEE.

This clonotype occurred many times. V and J are TRBV9 and TRBJ2-1, with a tentative D call TRBD2 (6 bases). Germline CDR1 SGDLS, CDR2 YYNGEE. The ends were cut back, 2 bases at V and 8 bases at J, with 14 bases in the middle. The CDR3 totals 14 residues. The CDR3 is CASSVGTGGYEQFF. The CDR3 DNA is TGTGCCAGCAGCGTTGGGACTGGAGGCTATGAGCAGTTCTTC.

This clonotype is deemed large. At one of its ends the junction is not consistent with the germline gene, which may arise from a read error. The chain combines TRBV6-1 with TRBJ2-5, with 12 bases aligning to TRBD2. The CDR3 is 17 amino acids. CDR1 and CDR2 from the germline V gene are MNHNS and SASEGT. The CDR3 is CARRDRTSGNRRETQYF. The CDR3 nucleotides are TGTGCCCGCAGAGACCGGACTAGCGGGAACAGGAGGGAGACCCAGTACTTC.

This clonotype was detected many times. This chain's CDR3 is CASSVGGDRTISGNTIYF. The CDR3, as DNA: TGTGCCAGCAGCGTGGGAGGCGACAGGACGATCTCTGGAAACACCATATATTTT. This chain connects TRBV9 to TRBJ1-3, with a tentative D call TRBD1 (6 bases). Trimming took off 2 bases at V and 0 bases at J, with 18 bases between the two ends. The CDR3 covers 18 residues. Germline CDR1 reads SGDLS; CDR2 reads YYNGEE. Complete variable domain (other parts from reference TRBV9 and TRBJ1-3): DSGVTQTPKHLITATGQRVTLRCSPRSGDLSVYWYQQSLDQGLQFLIQYYNGEERAKGNILERFSAQQFPDLHSELNLSSLELGDSALYFCASSVGGDRTISGNTIYFGEGSWLTVV.

This clonotype was seen repeatedly, ten times or more. The rearrangement uses TRBV9 and TRBJ2-5; D is perhaps TRBD2 (5 bases). CDR1 and CDR2 (germline): SGDLS, YYNGEE. V was shortened by 2 bases and J by 5 bases, with 10 bases between the two germline ends. The CDR3 is 13 amino acids. The CDR3 coding sequence is TGTGCCAGCAGCGTCCAATCGGGGGAGACCCAGTACTTC. Residues: CASSVQSGETQYF.

The rearrangement joins TRBV9 to TRBJ2-6, with D tentatively TRBD1 (6 bases). CDR1 is SGDLS and CDR2 is YYNGEE in the germline V gene. CDR3 length: 18 residues. V gave up 2 bases and J gave up 3 bases, with 18 bases separating them. Here the CDR3 DNA reads TGTGCCAGCAGCGTCGAACAAGACGGCAGGGGTGGGGCCAACGTCCTGACTTTC. This codes for CASSVEQDGRGGANVLTF. Filled out from reference TRBV9 and TRBJ2-6, the complete variable domain reads DSGVTQTPKHLITATGQRVTLRCSPRSGDLSVYWYQQSLDQGLQFLIQYYNGEERAKGNILERFSAQQFPDLHSELNLSSLELGDSALYFCASSVEQDGRGGANVLTFGAGSRLTVL.

This clonotype occurred many times. The CDR3 spells CASSVDGKGQPQHF. CDR3 coding DNA: TGTGCCAGCAGCGTAGATGGGAAGGGTCAGCCCCAGCATTTT. This chain uses TRBV9 with TRBJ1-5, with D unclear. This CDR3 has 14 amino acids. V was shortened by 0 bases and J by 6 bases, with 10 bases between the two germline ends. The germline gives CDR1 SGDLS, CDR2 YYNGEE.

This clonotype was counted at least ten times. CDR3 nucleotides: TGTGCCAGCAGCGTAGATTGGAGTTCGAACACTGAAGCTTTCTTT. Its protein is CASSVDWSSNTEAFF. V is TRBV9 and J is TRBJ1-1; no definite D call. CDR1 and CDR2 (germline): SGDLS, YYNGEE. V lost 0 bases and J lost 1, with 10 bases in between. The CDR3 has 15 residues.

This clonotype was recorded at least ten times. The chain carries TRBV9 and TRBJ2-1, with a tentative D call TRBD2 (6 bases). The CDR3 totals 14 residues. Trimming took off 4 bases at V and 6 bases at J, with 14 bases between the two ends. From germline, CDR1 is SGDLS and CDR2 YYNGEE. CDR3 residues: CASSQAGTLNEQFF. CDR3 coding DNA: TGTGCCAGCAGCCAGGCCGGGACTCTCAATGAGCAGTTCTTC.